This T cell receptor (beta chain) was identified during a study of T-cell reconstitution after alpha-beta-depleted transplantation in children. The TCRbeta library incorporated unique molecular identifiers. Each CDR3 protein is one row after TCRdb ran MiXCR on the PCR reads. Among 60,000 to 80,000 distinct CDR3 sequences listed, 6% to 8% were seen once. This clonotype was recorded at least ten times. The length of the CDR3 is 15 residues. J was trimmed by 8 bases and V by 4 bases; bases with no gene match: 12. CDR1 and CDR2 (germline): SGDLS, YYNGEE. This specimen consisted of PBMCs from the stem cell graft donor, obtained from the stem cell graft. The TCR originated in a human donor who donated a stem cell graft to a child with acute lymphoblastic leukemia. The chain is built from TRBV9 and TRBJ2-1, with 7 bases identical to TRBD1. CDR3: CASSPKSGGDDEQFF. CDR3 DNA: TGTGCCAGCAGCCCGAAGTCAGGGGGAGACGATGAGCAGTTCTTC.